The 12 T cell receptor beta chains below all came from one sample that was sequenced in a study of type 1 and type 2 diabetes patients (TCRdb year 2016). The sample was run on an Illumina MiSeq. Genomic DNA from sorted T cell subsets served as template for TCRbeta CDR3 amplification. Multiplex PCR with 30 forward and 13 reverse primers amplified the TCRbeta CDR3 region. TCRdb took the public reads, trimmed them with fastp at Q25, ran MiXCR for clone calling and kept in-frame beta chains. Each CDR3 protein appears once, grouped with its most common genes and DNA. Recorded for this sample are around 300,000 distinct CDR3 sequences; approximately 45% of them occurred a single time. The ten top clones hold approximately 13% of the sample. Sequenced sample: peripheral blood mononuclear cells (PBMCs). The receptors stem from a man between 18 and 35 years old with type 2 diabetes.

V is TRBV12-3 or TRBV12-4 and J is TRBJ1-2, with TRBD1 identical over 8 bases. This CDR3 comprises 13 residues. The V and J ends lost 3 bases and 8 bases, in that order; junction bases with no gene match: 5. The CDR3 region has the DNA TGTGCCAGCAGTTTTGTACAGGGGGTAGGCTACACCTTC. It encodes CASSFVQGVGYTF.

The chain uses TRBV27 and TRBJ1-5; 7 nucleotides line up with TRBD1. Germline CDR1 is MNHEY and CDR2 is SMNVEV (reference sequence). The CDR3 spans 13 residues. J lost 6 bases, V lost 4 bases, and 3 bases had no gene match. CDR3 nucleotides: TGTGCCAGCAGTTCAGGACAGGCTCAGCCCCAGCATTTT. Translation: CASSSGQAQPQHF.

This clonotype has just one count. This sequence joins TRBV6-6 and TRBJ2-3; 7 nucleotides agree with TRBD2. There are 15 residues in the CDR3. The V segment lost 5 bases and the J segment 0 bases; nucleotides outside the gene matches: 5. The germline V gene encodes CDR1 MNHNY and CDR2 SVGAGI (reference sequence). The CDR3 nucleotides read TGTGCCAGCAGTGAACGCGGGGGTAGCACAGATACGCAGTATTTT. It is translated as CASSERGGSTDTQYF.

In this sample, this clonotype turned up a few times. The chain recombines TRBV9 with TRBJ2-1; TRBD1 aligns across 11 bases. In germline, CDR1 is SGDLS, CDR2 YYNGEE. The V and J ends lost 0 bases and 8 bases, in that order; junction bases with no gene match: 13. CDR3 length equals 18 residues. CDR3 protein: CASSVATGVGQGADEQFF. CDR3 bases: TGTGCCAGCAGCGTAGCTACCGGCGTAGGACAGGGGGCGGATGAGCAGTTCTTC. Full variable domain (outside the CDR3, taken from reference TRBV9 and TRBJ2-1): DSGVTQTPKHLITATGQRVTLRCSPRSGDLSVYWYQQSLDQGLQFLIQYYNGEERAKGNILERFSAQQFPDLHSELNLSSLELGDSALYFCASSVATGVGQGADEQFFGPGTRLTVL.

The chain is built from TRBV12-3 or TRBV12-4 and TRBJ1-5; D ambiguous. The CDR3 consists of 18 residues. V lost 2 bases and J 4 bases, leaving 21 bases between the germline ends. The CDR3 nucleotides read TGTGCCAGCAGTTTAAATTCGGACCTCCACGCCGAAAATCAGCCCCAGCATTTT. Translation: CASSLNSDLHAENQPQHF.

The chain has TRBV7-2 and TRBJ2-7, with D possibly matching TRBD2 (6 bases). The CDR3 length is 14 residues. Germline CDR1 SGHTA, CDR2 FQGNSA. V lost 3 bases to trimming and J lost 2 bases, with 11 bases between them. Here the CDR3 DNA reads TGTGCCAGCAGCTTCGGGAGTGCCCCCTACGAGCAGTACTTC. Protein sequence: CASSFGSAPYEQYF. Based on the CDR3 plus reference TRBV7-2 and TRBJ2-7, the full variable domain is GAGVSQSPSNKVTEKGKDVELRCDPISGHTALYWYRQSLGQGLEFLIYFQGNSAPDKSGLPSDRFSAERTGGSVSTLTIQRTQQEDSAVYLCASSFGSAPYEQYFGPGTRLTVT.

The chain employs TRBV7-9 and TRBJ2-1; tentatively, D is TRBD2 (6 bases). With 0 bases removed from V and 5 bases from J, the gap between germline ends came to 14 bases. Germline V gene data show CDR1 as SEHNR and CDR2 as FQNEAQ (reference sequence). This CDR3 region has 16 residues. In DNA form, the CDR3 reads TGTGCCAGCAGCTTAGCGCTTACGGGAGTGCACAATGAGCAGTTCTTC. Protein sequence: CASSLALTGVHNEQFF.

The V and J genes are TRBV6-5 and TRBJ2-5; D is uncertain. Germline values: CDR1 MNHEY, CDR2 SVGAGI. V was cut by 4 bases and J by 4 bases, with 10 bases left in between. The CDR3 is 13 residues long. CDR3 nucleotide sequence: TGTGCCAGCAGTTTTGGGATCACAGAGACCCAGTACTTC. It translates to CASSFGITETQYF.

This clonotype was detected only a few times. One end of the junction is discordant with germline, which a read error may explain. V usage is TRBV20-1 and J usage is TRBJ1-4; D not resolved. The V gene's germline CDR1 is DFQATT and CDR2 SNEGSKA (reference sequence). This CDR3 region has 11 residues. The CDR3: CSARDGPREIF. Written as DNA, the CDR3 is TGCAGTGCTAGAGACGGGCCTCGCGAGATTTTT.

The chain couples TRBV7-2 to TRBJ2-7, with D possibly matching TRBD1 (5 bases). Germline values: CDR1 SGHTA, CDR2 FQGNSA. The CDR3 has 13 amino acids. V lost 4 bases and J 3 bases, leaving 10 bases between the germline ends. CDR3 coding DNA: TGTGCCAGCAGCTCCCTGGGGCACTACGAGCAGTACTTC. Its protein is CASSSLGHYEQYF.

DNA of the CDR3: TGTGCCAGCAGTGGCCCGGCGGGCCTTGAGACCCAGTACTTC. This gives the protein CASSGPAGLETQYF. V gene TRBV9 combines with J gene TRBJ2-5, with a tentative D call TRBD2 (5 bases). Trimming took 5 bases from V and 5 from J, leaving 16 bases between them. CDR1 SGDLS and CDR2 YYNGEE come from the germline V gene. The CDR3 extends over 14 amino acids. The full variable domain, its missing parts supplied by reference TRBV9 and TRBJ2-5, is DSGVTQTPKHLITATGQRVTLRCSPRSGDLSVYWYQQSLDQGLQFLIQYYNGEERAKGNILERFSAQQFPDLHSELNLSSLELGDSALYFCASSGPAGLETQYFGPGTRLLVL.

The rearrangement uses TRBV7-9 and TRBJ2-5; 9 nucleotides match TRBD1. This CDR3 comprises 14 residues. CDR1 SEHNR and CDR2 FQNEAQ come from the germline V gene (reference sequence). With V trimmed by 4 bases and J by 3 bases, 3 bases remained unmatched. The CDR3 loop reads CASSWDRVEETQYF. The CDR3 coding sequence is TGTGCCAGCAGCTGGGACAGGGTAGAAGAGACCCAGTACTTC.